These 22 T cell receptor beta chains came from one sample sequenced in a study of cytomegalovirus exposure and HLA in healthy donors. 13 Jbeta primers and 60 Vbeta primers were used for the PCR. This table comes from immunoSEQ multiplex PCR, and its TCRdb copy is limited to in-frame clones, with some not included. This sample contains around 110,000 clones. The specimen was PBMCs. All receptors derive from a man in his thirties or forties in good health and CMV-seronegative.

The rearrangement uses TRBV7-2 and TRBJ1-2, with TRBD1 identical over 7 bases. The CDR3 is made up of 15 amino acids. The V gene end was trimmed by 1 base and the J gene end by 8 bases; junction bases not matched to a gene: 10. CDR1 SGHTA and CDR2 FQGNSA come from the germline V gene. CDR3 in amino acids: CASSLEKGAQGGYTF. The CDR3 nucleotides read TGTGCCAGCAGCTTAGAGAAGGGGGCGCAAGGCGGCTACACCTTC.

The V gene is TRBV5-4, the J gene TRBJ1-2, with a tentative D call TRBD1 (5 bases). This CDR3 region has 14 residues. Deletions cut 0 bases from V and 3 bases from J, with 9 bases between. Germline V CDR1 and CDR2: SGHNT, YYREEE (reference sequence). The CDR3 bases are TGTGCCAGCAGCTTGGCGCGGGGGGACTATGGCTACACCTTC. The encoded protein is CASSLARGDYGYTF.

CDR3 coding DNA: TGTGCCAGCAGCGTATCGGGGGGATCCCCGAGGAACACTGAAGCTTTCTTT. Its protein is CASSVSGGSPRNTEAFF. The genes are TRBV9 and TRBJ1-1; tentatively, D is TRBD1 (5 bases). This CDR3 is 17 amino acids long. The V gene lost 1 base and the J gene lost 1 base, with 17 bases spanning the gap. Looked up from germline, CDR1 is SGDLS and CDR2 is YYNGEE.

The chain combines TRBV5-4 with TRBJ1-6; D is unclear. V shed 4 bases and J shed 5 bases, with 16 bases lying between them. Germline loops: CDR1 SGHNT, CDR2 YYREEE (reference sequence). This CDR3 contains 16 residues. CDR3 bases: TGTGCCAGCAGCGCCCATTGGTCCGCGAATAATTCACCCCTCCACTTT. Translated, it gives CASSAHWSANNSPLHF.

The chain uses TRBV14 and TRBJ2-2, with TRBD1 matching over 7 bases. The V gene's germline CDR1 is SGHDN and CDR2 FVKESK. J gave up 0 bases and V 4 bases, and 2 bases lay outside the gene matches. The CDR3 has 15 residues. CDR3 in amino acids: CASSLGQTNTGELFF. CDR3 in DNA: TGTGCCAGCAGCCTGGGACAGACGAACACCGGGGAGCTGTTTTTT.

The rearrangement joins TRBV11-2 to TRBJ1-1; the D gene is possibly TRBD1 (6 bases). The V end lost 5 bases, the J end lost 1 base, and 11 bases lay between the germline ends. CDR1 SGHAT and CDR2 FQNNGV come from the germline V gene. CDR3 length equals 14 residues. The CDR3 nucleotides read TGTGCCAGCAGCCCCGACAGGCGGAACACTGAAGCTTTCTTT. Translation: CASSPDRRNTEAFF.

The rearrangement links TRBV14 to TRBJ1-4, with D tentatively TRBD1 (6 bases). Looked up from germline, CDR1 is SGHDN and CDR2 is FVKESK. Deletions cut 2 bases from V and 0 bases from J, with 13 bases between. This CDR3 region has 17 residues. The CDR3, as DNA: TGTGCCAGCAGCCAAATCGGACAGATTGCAACTAATGAAAAACTGTTTTTT. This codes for CASSQIGQIATNEKLFF.

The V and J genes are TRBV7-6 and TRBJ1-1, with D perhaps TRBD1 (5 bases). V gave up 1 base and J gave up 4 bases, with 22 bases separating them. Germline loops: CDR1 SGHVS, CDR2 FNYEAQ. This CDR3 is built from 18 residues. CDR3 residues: CASSLVGVGDRSGTEAFF. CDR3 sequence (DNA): TGTGCCAGCAGCTTAGTAGGGGTTGGAGACCGTAGCGGCACTGAAGCTTTCTTT.

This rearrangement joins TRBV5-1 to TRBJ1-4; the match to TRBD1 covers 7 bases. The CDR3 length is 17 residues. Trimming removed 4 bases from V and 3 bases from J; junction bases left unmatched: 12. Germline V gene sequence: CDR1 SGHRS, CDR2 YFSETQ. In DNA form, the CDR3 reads TGCGCCAGCAGCAAAGGGACAGCGAGAGGCTCTAATGAAAAACTGTTTTTT. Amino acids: CASSKGTARGSNEKLFF.

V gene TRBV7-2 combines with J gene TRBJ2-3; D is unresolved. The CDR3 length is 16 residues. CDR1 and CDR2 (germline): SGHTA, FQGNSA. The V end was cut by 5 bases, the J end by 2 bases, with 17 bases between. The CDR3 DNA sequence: TGTGCCAGCAGCCGCCTCGTAATCCCAGTCACAGATACGCAGTATTTT. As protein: CASSRLVIPVTDTQYF.

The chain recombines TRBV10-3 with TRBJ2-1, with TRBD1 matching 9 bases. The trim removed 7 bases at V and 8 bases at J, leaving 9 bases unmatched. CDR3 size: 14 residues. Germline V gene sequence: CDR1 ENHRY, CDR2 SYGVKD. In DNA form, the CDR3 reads TGTGCCATCATGGGAACAGGGGGCCGCGATGAGCAGTTCTTC. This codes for CAIMGTGGRDEQFF.

The CDR3 DNA reads as TGTGCCAGCAGCTTGGACCCGACAGGGTATAATTCACCCCTCCACTTT. It encodes CASSLDPTGYNSPLHF. V and J are TRBV5-4 and TRBJ1-6; TRBD1 matches at 7 bases. Germline trimming cut 0 bases from V and 4 bases from J; bases unmatched to any gene: 4. Germline lookup yields CDR1 SGHNT and CDR2 YYREEE (reference sequence). This CDR3 comprises 16 residues.

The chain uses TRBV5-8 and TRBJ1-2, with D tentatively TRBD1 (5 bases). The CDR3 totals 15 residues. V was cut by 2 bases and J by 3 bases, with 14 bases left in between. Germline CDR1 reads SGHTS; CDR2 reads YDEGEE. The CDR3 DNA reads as TGTGCCAGCAGCTTCGACAGCTCTCACTACTATGGCTACACCTTC. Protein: CASSFDSSHYYGYTF. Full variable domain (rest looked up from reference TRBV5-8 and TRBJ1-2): EAGVTQSPTHLIKTRGQQATLRCSPISGHTSVYWYQQALGLGLQFLLWYDEGEERNRGNFPPRFSGRQFPNYSSELNVNALELEDSALYLCASSFDSSHYYGYTFGSGTRLTVV.

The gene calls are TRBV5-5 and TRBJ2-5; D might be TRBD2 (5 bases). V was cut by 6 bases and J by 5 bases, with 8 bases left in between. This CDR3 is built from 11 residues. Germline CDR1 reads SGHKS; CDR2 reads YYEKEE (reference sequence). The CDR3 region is CASNKRETQYF. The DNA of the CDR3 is TGTGCCAGCAATAAGCGGGAGACCCAGTACTTC.

DNA of the CDR3: TGTGCCAGCAGCCCAGATACGGGAAACACTGAAGCTTTCTTT. Translated, it gives CASSPDTGNTEAFF. The rearrangement joins TRBV11-1 to TRBJ1-1; D gene uncertain. The CDR3 covers 14 residues. Trimming cost V 5 bases and J 2 bases, with 12 bases left between them. CDR1 is SGHAT, CDR2 FQDESV, per germline (reference sequence).

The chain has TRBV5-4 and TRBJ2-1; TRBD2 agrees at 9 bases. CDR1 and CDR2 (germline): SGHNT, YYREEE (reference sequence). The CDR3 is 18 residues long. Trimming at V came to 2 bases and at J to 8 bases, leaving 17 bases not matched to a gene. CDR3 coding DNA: TGTGCCAGCAGCTTAAGGGTACGGCGGCGGGGGGGCGTCGATGAGCAGTTCTTC. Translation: CASSLRVRRRGGVDEQFF.

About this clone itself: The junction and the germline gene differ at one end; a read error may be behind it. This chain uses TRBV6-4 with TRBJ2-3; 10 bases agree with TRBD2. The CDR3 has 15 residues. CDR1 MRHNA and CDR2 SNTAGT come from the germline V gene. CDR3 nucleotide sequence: TGTGCCAGCAGTGACTCAGCGGGGGGGCCAGATATGCAGTATTTT. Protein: CASSDSAGGPDMQYF.

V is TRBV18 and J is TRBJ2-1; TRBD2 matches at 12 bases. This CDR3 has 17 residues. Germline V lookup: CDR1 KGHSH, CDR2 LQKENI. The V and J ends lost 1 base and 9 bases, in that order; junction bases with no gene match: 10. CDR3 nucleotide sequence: TGTGCCAGCTCACCACGAAGGCTAGCGGGGGGGCCGAGTGAGCAGTTCTTC. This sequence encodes CASSPRRLAGGPSEQFF.

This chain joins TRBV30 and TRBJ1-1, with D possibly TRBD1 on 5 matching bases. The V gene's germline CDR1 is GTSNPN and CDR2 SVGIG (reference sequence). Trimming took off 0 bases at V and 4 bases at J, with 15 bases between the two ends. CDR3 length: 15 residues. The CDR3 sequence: CAWSVIQGLSTEAFF. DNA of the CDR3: TGTGCCTGGAGTGTCATCCAGGGTTTGAGCACTGAAGCTTTCTTT. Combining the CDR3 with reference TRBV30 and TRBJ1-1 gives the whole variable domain SQTIHQWPATLVQPVGSPLSLECTVEGTSNPNLYWYRQAAGRGLQLLFYSVGIGQISSEVPQNLSASRPQDRQFILSSKKLLLSDSGFYLCAWSVIQGLSTEAFFGQGTRLTVV.

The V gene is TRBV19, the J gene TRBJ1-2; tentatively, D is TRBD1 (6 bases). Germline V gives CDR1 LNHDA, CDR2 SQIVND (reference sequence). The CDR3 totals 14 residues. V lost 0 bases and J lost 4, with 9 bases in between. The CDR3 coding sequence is TGTGCCAGTAGTATAGACCAGGGGAGCTATGGCTACACCTTC. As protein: CASSIDQGSYGYTF.

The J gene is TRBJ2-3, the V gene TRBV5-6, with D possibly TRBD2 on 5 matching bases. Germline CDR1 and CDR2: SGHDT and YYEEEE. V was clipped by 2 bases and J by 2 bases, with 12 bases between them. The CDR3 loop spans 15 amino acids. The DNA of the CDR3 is TGTGCCAGCAGCTTCCGGACTTCCTACACAGATACGCAGTATTTT. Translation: CASSFRTSYTDTQYF. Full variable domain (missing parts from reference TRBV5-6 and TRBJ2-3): DAGVTQSPTHLIKTRGQQVTLRCSPKSGHDTVSWYQQALGQGPQFIFQYYEEEERQRGNFPDRFSGHQFPNYSSELNVNALLLGDSALYLCASSFRTSYTDTQYFGPGTRLTVL.

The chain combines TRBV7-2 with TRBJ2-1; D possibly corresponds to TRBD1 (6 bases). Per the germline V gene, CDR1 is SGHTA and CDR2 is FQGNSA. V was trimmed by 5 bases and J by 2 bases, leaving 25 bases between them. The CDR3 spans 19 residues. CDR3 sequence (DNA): TGTGCCAGCAGCATCAACGTTCCGTGGGGGCCGTTTCCCTACAATGAGCAGTTCTTC. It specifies CASSINVPWGPFPYNEQFF.